The clone carrying this TCR beta chain was seen once. This specimen comes from a study of OX40 agonist ivuxolimab in advanced cancers. Study information: Therapy given before enrollment (anti-PD-1, anti-PD-L1 or anti-CTLA-4) was allowed, and 40% to 45% had some.

Only in-frame clones appear in the TCRdb table, and some are missing; sequencing was by immunoSEQ multiplex PCR. This table holds approximately 71,000 clones, over 90% found once. Looked up from germline, CDR1 is SGDLS and CDR2 is YYNGEE. The CDR3 sequence is 16 residues long. Trimming removed 4 bases from V and 6 bases from J, with 19 bases in between. This receptor was taken from an adult with an advanced solid tumor such as melanoma, head and neck, liver or kidney cancer. This chain connects TRBV9 to TRBJ2-2, with D possibly matching TRBD1 (5 bases). The source was CD4+ or CD8+ T cells sorted from blood, collected in a trial of the OX40 agonist ivuxolimab. CDR3 nucleotide sequence: TGTGCCAGCAGCCTCGGAGAAGGGGAACTCCCCGGGGAGCTGTTTTTT. Translation gives CASSLGEGELPGELFF.